A single TCR beta chain is shown here with its context. The data belong to a study of blood T cell repertoires in COVID-19. Study overall: Both acute and convalescent COVID-19 samples were obtained from the United States, Italy and Spain. PBMCs, B-cell-depleted T cells, or T cells provided the cDNA or gDNA that made up the material.

With V trimmed by 6 bases and J by 0 bases, 9 bases remained unmatched. The CDR3 consists of 17 residues. Germline V gene lookup returns CDR1 SEHNR and CDR2 FQNEAQ (reference sequence). Original data processing: By means of reference gene primer amplification, nucleated cell counts were estimated. TCRdb's table, derived via immunoSEQ multiplex PCR, lists solely in-frame clones and lacks some. The D gene and trimming were derived from the DNA, and the V and J assignments and clone size from that table. The sample shows over 65,000 clones, approximately 88% of them seen only once. The sequence derives from a woman aged 60 to 75 with acute or convalescent COVID-19. Sequences were obtained from peripheral blood. This chain links TRBV7-9 with TRBJ2-1; 9 bases match TRBD2. CDR3 region: CASRPRSGSYSYNEQFF. The CDR3, as DNA: TGTGCCAGCAGACCCCGTAGCGGGAGTTACTCCTACAATGAGCAGTTCTTC. Full variable domain (rest looked up from reference TRBV7-9 and TRBJ2-1): DTGVSQNPRHKITKRGQNVTFRCDPISEHNRLYWYRQTLGQGPEFLTYFQNEAQLEKSRLLSDRFSAERPKGSFSTLEIQRTEQGDSAMYLCASRPRSGSYSYNEQFFGPGTRLTVL.